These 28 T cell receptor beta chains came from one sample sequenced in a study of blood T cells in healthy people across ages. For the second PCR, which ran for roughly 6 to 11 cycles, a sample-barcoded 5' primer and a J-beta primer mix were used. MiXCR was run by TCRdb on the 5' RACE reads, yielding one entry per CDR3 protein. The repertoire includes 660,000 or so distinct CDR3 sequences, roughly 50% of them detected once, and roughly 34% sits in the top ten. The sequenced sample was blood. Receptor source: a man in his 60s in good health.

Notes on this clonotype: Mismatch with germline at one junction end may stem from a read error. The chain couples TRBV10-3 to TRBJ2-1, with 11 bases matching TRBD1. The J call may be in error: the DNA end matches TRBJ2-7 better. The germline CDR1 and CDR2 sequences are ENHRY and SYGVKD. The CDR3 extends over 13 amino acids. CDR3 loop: CAVSGTGGYEQYF. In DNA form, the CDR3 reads TGTGCCGTCAGTGGGACAGGGGGTTACGAGCAGTACTTC.

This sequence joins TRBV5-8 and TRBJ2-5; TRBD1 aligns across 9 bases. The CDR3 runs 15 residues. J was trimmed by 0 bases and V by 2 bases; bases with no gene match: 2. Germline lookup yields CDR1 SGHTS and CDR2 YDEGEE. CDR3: CASSLGTGNQETQYF. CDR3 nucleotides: TGTGCCAGCAGCTTAGGGACAGGGAACCAAGAGACCCAGTACTTC.

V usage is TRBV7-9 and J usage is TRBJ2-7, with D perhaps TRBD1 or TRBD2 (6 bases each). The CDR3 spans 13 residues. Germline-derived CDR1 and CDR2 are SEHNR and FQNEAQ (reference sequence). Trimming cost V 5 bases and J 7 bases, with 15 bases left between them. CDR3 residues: CASSAGHQGEQYF. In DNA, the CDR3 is TGTGCCAGCAGCGCGGGACACCAAGGGGAGCAGTACTTC. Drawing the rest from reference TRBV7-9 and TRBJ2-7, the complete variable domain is DTGVSQNPRHKITKRGQNVTFRCDPISEHNRLYWYRQTLGQGPEFLTYFQNEAQLEKSRLLSDRFSAERPKGSFSTLEIQRTEQGDSAMYLCASSAGHQGEQYFGPGTRLTVT.

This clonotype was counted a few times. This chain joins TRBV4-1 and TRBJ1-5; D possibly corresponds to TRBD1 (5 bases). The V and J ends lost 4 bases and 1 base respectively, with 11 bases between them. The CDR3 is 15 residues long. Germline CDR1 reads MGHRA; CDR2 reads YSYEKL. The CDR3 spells CASSPWDLSNQPQHF. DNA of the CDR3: TGCGCCAGCAGCCCTTGGGACCTAAGCAATCAGCCCCAGCATTTT.

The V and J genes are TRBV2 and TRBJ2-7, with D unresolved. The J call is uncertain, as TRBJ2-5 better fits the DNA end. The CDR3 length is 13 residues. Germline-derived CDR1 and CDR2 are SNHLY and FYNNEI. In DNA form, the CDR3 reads TGTGCCAGCAGCCGGGCCAACAAAGAGACCCAGTACTTC. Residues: CASSRANKETQYF.

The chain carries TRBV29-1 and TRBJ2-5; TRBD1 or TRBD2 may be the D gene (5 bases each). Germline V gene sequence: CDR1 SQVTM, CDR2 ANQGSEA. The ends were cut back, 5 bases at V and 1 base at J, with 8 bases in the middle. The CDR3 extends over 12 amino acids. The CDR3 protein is CSVNGAQETQYF. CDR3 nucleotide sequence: TGCAGCGTTAACGGGGCCCAAGAGACCCAGTACTTC.

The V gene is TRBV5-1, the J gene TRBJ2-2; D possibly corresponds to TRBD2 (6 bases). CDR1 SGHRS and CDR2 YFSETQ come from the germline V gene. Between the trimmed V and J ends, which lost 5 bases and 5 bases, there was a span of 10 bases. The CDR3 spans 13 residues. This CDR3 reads CASRLASTGELFF. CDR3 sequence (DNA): TGCGCCAGCAGACTAGCCTCGACCGGGGAGCTGTTTTTT. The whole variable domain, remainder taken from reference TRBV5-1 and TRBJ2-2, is KAGVTQTPRYLIKTRGQQVTLSCSPISGHRSVSWYQQTPGQGLQFLFEYFSETQRNKGNFPGRFSGRQFSNSRSEMNVSTLELGDSALYLCASRLASTGELFFGEGSRLTVL.

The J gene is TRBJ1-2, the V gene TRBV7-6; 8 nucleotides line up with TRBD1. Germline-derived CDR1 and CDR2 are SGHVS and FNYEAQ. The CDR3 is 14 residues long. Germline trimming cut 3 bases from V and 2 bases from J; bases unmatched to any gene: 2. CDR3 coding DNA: TGTGCCAGCAGCTTGGGACAGGAAAACTATGGCTACACCTTC. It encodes CASSLGQENYGYTF.

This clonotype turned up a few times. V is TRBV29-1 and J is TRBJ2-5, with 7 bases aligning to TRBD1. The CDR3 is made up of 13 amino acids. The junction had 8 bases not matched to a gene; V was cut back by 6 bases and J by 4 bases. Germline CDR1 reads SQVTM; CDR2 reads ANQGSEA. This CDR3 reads CSVATGHSETQYF. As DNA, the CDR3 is TGCAGCGTAGCGACAGGGCACTCAGAGACCCAGTACTTC.

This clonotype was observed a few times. In nucleotides, the CDR3 is TGCAGTGCTAGAGTCGGAGGGCAGGGCTACTCTGGGGCCAACGTCCTGACTTTC. Its protein is CSARVGGQGYSGANVLTF. This rearrangement joins TRBV20-1 to TRBJ2-6; D might be TRBD2 (6 bases). The CDR3 loop spans 18 amino acids. CDR1 and CDR2 from the germline V gene are DFQATT and SNEGSKA (reference sequence). Trimming removed 1 base at V and 0 bases at J, with 16 bases between.

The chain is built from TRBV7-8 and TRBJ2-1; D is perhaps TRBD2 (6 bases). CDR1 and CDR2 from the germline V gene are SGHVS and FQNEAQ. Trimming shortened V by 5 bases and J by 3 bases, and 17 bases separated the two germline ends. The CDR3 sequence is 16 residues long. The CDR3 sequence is CASSLSGAGVYNEQFF. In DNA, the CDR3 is TGTGCCAGCAGCCTCTCTGGAGCGGGCGTCTACAATGAGCAGTTCTTC.

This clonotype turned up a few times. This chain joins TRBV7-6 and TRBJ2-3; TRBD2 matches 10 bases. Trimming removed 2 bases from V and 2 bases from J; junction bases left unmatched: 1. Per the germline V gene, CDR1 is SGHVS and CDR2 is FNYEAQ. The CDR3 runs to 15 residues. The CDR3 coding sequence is TGTGCCAGCAGCTTAACTAGCGGGGTCACAGATACGCAGTATTTT. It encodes CASSLTSGVTDTQYF.

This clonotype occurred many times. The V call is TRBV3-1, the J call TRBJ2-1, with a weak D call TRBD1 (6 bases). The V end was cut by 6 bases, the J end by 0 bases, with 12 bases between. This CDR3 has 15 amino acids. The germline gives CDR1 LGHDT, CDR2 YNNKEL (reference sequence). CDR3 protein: CASSQDSGSYNEQFF. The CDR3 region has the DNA TGTGCCAGCAGTCAGGACAGCGGCTCCTACAATGAGCAGTTCTTC.

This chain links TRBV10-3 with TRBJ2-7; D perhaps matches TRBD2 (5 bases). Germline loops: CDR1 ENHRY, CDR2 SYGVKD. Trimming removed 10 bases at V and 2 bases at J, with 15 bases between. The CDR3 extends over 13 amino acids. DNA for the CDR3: TGTGCCACACAACCTAGCCTAACCTACGAGCAGTACTTC. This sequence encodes CATQPSLTYEQYF.

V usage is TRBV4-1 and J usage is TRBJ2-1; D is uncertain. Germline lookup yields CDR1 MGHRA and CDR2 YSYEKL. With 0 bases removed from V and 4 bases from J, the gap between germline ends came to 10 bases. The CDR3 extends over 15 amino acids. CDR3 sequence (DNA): TGCGCCAGCAGCCAAGAACTCCCAAGGTACAATGAGCAGTTCTTC. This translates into CASSQELPRYNEQFF.

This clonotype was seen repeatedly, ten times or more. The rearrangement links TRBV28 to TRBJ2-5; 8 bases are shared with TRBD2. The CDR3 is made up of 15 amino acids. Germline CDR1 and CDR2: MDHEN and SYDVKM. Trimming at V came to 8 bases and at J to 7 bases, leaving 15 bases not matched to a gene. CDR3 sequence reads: CASARAGGGKGTQYF. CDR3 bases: TGTGCCAGCGCCCGGGCGGGCGGGGGGAAAGGGACCCAGTACTTC.

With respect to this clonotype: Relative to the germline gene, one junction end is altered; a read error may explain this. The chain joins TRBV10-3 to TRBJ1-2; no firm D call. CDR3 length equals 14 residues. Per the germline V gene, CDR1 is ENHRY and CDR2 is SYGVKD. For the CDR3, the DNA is TGTGCCATCAGTGGGGGAGGCGAGAACTATGGCTACAGCTTC. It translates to CAISGGGENYGYSF.

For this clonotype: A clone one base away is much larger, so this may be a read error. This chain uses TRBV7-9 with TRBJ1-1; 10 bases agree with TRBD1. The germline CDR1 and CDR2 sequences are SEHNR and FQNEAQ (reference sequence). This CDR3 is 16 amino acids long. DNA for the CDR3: TGTGCCAGCAGCTACGGGACAGGGGCTAGGAACGCTGAAGCTTTCTTT. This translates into CASSYGTGARNAEAFF.

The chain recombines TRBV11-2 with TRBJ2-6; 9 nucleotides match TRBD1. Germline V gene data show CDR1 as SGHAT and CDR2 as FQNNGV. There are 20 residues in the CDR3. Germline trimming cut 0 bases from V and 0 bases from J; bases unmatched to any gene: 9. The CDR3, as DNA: TGTGCCAGCAGCTTAGACAGGACAGGGGACCCCTTCTCTGGGGCCAACGTCCTGACTTTC. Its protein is CASSLDRTGDPFSGANVLTF. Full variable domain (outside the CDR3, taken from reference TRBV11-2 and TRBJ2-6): EAGVAQSPRYKIIEKRQSVAFWCNPISGHATLYWYQQILGQGPKLLIQFQNNGVVDDSQLPKDRFSAERLKGVDSTLKIQPAKLEDSAVYLCASSLDRTGDPFSGANVLTFGAGSRLTVL.

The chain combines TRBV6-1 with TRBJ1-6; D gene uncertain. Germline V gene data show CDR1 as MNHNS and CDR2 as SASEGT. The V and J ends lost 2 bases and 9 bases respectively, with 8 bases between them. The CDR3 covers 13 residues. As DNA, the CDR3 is TGTGCCAGCAGTGAAACAGTGCGTTCACCCCTCCACTTT. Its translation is CASSETVRSPLHF.

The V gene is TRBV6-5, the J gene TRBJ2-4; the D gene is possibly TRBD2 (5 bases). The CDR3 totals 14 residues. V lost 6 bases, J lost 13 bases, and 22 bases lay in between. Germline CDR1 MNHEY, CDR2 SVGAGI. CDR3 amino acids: CASSPSSGPTKQYF. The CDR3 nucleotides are TGTGCCAGCAGCCCCTCCAGCGGCCCTACGAAACAGTACTTC.

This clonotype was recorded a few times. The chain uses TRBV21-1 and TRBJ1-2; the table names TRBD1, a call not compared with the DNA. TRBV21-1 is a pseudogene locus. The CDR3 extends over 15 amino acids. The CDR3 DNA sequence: TGTGCCAGCAGCACCCTGCCAGGGGGCCGCTATGGCTACACCTTC. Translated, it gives CASSTLPGGRYGYTF.

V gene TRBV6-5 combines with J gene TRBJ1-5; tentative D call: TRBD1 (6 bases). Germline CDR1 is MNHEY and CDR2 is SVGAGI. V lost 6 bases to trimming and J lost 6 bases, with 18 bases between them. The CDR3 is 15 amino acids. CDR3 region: CASSPRQGFPQPQHF. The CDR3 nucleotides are TGTGCCAGCAGCCCACGGCAGGGGTTCCCTCAGCCCCAGCATTTT.

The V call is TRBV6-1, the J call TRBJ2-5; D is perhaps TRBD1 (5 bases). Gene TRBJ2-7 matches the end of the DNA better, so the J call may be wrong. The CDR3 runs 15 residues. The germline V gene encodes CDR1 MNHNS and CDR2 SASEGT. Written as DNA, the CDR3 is TGTGCCAGCAGCCCCGTGGAAGGGGCGAGTTACGAGCAGTACTTC. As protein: CASSPVEGASYEQYF.

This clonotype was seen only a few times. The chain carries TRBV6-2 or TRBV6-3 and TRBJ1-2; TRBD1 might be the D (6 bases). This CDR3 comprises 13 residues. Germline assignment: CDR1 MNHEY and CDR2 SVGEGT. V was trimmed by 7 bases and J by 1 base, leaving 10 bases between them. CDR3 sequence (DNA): TGTGCCAGCAACAGGGACGATAACTATGGCTACACCTTC. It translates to CASNRDDNYGYTF.

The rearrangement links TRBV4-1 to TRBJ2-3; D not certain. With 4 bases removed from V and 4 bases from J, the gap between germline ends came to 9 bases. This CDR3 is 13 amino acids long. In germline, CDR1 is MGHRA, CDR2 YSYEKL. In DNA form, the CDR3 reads TGCGCCAGCAGCCCCATGACCCCAGATACGCAGTATTTT. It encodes CASSPMTPDTQYF.

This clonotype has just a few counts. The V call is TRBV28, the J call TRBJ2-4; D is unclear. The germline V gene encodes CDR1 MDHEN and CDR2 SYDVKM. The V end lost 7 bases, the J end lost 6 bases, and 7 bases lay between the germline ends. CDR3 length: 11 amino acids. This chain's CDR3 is CASTDRNIQYF. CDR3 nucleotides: TGTGCCAGCACCGATCGAAACATTCAGTACTTC.

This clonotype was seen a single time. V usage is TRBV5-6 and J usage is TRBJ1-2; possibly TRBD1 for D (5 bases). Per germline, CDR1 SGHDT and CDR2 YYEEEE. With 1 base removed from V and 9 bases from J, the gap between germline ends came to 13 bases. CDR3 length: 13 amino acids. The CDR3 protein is CASSLKQAGSYTF. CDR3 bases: TGTGCCAGCAGCTTGAAACAGGCCGGCAGCTACACCTTC.